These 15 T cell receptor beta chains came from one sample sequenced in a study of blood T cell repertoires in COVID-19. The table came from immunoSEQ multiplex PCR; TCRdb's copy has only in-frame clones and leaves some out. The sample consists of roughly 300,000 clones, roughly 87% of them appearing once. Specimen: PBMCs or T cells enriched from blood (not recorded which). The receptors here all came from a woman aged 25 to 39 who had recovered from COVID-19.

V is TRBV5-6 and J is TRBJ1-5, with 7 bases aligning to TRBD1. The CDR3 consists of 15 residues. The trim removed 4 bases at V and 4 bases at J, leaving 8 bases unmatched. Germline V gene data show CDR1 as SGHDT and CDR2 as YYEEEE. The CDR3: CASSRRTGGNQPQHF. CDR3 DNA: TGTGCCAGCAGCCGCCGGACAGGAGGGAATCAGCCCCAGCATTTT.

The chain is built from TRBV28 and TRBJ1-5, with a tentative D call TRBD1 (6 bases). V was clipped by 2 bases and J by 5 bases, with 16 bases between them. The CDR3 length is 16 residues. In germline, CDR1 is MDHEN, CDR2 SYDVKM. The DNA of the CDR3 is TGTGCCAGCAGTTTAGGGGGGGCCCGATCCCATCAGCCCCAGCATTTT. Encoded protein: CASSLGGARSHQPQHF.

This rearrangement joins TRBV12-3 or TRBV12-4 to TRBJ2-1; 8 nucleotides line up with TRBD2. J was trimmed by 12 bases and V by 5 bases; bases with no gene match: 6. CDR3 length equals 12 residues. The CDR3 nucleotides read TGTGCCAGCAGTCCCTGGGCGGGGGGGCAGTTCTTC. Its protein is CASSPWAGGQFF.

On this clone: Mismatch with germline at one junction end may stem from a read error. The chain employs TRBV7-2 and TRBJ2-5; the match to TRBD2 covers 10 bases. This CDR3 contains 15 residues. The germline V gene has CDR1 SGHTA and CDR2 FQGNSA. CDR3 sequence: CASSLAGAIQETQYF. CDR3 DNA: TGTGCCAGCAGCCTAGCGGGGGCCATACAAGAGACCCAGTACTTC.

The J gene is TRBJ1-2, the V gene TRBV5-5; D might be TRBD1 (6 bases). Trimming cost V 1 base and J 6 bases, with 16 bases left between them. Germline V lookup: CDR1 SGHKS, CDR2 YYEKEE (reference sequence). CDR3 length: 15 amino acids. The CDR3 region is CASSLSGRQEDGYTF. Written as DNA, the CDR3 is TGTGCCAGCAGCTTGAGCGGTCGACAGGAAGATGGCTACACCTTC.

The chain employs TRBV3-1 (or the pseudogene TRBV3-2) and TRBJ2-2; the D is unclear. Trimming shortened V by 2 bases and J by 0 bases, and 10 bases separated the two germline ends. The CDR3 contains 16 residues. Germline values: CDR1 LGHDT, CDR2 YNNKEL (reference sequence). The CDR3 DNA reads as TGTGCCAGCAGCCAAATGGCGGCTACGAACACCGGGGAGCTGTTTTTT. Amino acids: CASSQMAATNTGELFF.

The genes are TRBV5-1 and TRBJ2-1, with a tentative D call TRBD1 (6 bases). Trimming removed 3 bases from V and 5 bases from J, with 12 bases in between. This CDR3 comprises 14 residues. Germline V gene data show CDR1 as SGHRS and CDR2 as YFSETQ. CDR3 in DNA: TGCGCCAGCAGCTGGGGCAACAGGGACAATGAGCAGTTCTTC. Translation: CASSWGNRDNEQFF.

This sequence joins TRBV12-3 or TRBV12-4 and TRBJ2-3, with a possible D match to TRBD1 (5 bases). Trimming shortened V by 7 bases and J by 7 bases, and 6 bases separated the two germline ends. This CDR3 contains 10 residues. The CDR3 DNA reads TGTGCCAGCAAGGGGAATACGCAGTATTTT. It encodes CASKGNTQYF.

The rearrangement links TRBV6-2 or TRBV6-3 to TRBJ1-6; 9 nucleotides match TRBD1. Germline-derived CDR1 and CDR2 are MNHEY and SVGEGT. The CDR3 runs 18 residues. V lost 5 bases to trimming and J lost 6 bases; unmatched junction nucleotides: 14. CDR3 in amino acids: CASSHNEDRGFRNSPLHF. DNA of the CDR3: TGTGCCAGCAGTCACAACGAGGACAGGGGATTTCGTAATTCACCCCTCCACTTT.

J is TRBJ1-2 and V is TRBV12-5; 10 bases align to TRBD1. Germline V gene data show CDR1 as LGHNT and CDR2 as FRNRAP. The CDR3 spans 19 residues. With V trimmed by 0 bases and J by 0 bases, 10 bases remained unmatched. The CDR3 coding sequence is TGTGCTAGTGGTTTGGTCCGGGGGGGACAGGGGATTCCTAACTATGGCTACACCTTC. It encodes CASGLVRGGQGIPNYGYTF.

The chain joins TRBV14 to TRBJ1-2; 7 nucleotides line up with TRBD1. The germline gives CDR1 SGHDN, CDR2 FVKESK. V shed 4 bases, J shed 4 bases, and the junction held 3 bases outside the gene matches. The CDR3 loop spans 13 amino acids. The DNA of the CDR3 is TGTGCCAGCAGCCCGGGACAGATCTATGGCTACACCTTC. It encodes CASSPGQIYGYTF.

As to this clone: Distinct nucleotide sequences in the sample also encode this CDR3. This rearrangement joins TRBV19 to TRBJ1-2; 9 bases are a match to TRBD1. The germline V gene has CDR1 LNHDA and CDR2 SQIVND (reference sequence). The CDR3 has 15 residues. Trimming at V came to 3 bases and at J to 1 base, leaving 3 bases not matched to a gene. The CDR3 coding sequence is TGTGCCAGTAGTATTTCGGGACAGGGTAACTATGGCTACACCTTC. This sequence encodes CASSISGQGNYGYTF. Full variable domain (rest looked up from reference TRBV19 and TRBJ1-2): DGGITQSPKYLFRKEGQNVTLSCEQNLNHDAMYWYRQDPGQGLRLIYYSQIVNDFQKGDIAEGYSVSREKKESFPLTVTSAQKNPTAFYLCASSISGQGNYGYTFGSGTRLTVV.

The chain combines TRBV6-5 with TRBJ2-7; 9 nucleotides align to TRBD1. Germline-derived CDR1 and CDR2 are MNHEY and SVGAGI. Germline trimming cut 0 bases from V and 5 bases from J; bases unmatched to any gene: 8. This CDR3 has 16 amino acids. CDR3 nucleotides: TGTGCCAGCAGTTACTCCACAGGGGGCATCGACGACGAGCAGTACTTC. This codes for CASSYSTGGIDDEQYF.

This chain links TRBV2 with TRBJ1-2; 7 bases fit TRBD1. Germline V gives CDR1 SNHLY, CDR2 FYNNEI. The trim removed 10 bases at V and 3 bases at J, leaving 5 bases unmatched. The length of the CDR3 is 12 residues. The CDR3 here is CATPGQHYGYTF. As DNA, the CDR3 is TGTGCCACCCCGGGACAGCACTATGGCTACACCTTC. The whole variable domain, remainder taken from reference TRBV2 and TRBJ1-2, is EPEVTQTPSHQVTQMGQEVILRCVPISNHLYFYWYRQILGQKVEFLVSFYNNEISEKSEIFDDQFSVERPDGSNFTLKIRSTKLEDSAMYFCATPGQHYGYTFGSGTRLTVV.

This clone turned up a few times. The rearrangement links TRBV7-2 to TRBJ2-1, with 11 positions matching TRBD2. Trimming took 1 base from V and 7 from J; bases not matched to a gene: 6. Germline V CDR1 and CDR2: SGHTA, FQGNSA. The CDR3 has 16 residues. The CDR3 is CASSLVGGTSGNEQFF. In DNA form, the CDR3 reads TGTGCCAGCAGCTTAGTAGGAGGGACTAGCGGTAATGAGCAGTTCTTC.